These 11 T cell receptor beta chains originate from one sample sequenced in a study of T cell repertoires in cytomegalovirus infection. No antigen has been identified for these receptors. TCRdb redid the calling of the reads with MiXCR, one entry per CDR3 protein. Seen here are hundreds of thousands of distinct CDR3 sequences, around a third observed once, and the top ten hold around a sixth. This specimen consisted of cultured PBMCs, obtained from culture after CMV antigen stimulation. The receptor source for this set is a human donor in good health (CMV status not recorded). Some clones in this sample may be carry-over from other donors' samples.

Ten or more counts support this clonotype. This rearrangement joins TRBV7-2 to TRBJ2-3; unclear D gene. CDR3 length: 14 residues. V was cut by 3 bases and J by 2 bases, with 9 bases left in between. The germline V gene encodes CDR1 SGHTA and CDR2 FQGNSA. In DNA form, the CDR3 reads TGTGCCAGCAGCTTCCCCTCCTCCACAGATACGCAGTATTTT. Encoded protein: CASSFPSSTDTQYF.

CDR3 sequence: CASSYSRREETQYF. Written as DNA, the CDR3 is TGTGCCAGCAGTTACTCGAGGAGGGAAGAGACCCAGTACTTC. This chain uses TRBV6-5 with TRBJ2-5; the D gene is possibly TRBD2 (6 bases). V was trimmed by 0 bases and J by 3 bases, leaving 8 bases between them. Germline loops: CDR1 MNHEY, CDR2 SVGAGI. The CDR3 sequence is 14 residues long.

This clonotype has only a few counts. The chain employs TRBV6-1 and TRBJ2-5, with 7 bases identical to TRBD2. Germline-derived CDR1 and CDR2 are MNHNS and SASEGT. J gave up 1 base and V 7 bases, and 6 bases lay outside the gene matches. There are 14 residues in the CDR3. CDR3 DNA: TGTGCCAGCATCCCCGGGACTACCCAAGAGACCCAGTACTTC. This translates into CASIPGTTQETQYF.

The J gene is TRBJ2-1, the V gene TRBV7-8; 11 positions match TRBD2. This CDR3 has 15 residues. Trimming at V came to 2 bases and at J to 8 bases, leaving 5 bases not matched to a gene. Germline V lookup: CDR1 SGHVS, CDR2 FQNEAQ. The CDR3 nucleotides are TGTGCCAGCAGCTTACCTAGCGGGGGGCTCGATGAGCAGTTCTTC. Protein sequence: CASSLPSGGLDEQFF.

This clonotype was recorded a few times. The CDR3 DNA reads as TGTGCCAGCCACGTCAGCTCCTACAATGAGCAGTTCTTC. This gives the protein CASHVSSYNEQFF. V and J are TRBV12-3 or TRBV12-4 and TRBJ2-1; D not certain. V was cut by 8 bases and J by 0 bases, with 8 bases left in between. The CDR3 length is 13 residues.

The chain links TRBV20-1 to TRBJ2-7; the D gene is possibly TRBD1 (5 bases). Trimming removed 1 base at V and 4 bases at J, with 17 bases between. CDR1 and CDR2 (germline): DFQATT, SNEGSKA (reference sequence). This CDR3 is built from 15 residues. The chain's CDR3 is CSARVDRSPLYEQYF. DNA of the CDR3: TGCAGTGCTAGAGTCGACAGATCCCCACTTTACGAGCAGTACTTC.

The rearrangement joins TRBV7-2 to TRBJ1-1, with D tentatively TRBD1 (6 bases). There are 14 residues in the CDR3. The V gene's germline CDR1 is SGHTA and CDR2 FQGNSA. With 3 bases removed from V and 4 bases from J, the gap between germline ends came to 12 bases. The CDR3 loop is CASSLNRVGTEAFF. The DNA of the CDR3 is TGTGCCAGCAGCTTGAACAGGGTAGGCACTGAAGCTTTCTTT.

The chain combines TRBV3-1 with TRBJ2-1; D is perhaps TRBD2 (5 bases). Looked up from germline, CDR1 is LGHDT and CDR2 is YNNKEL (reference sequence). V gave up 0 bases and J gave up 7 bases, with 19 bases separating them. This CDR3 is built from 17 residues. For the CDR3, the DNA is TGTGCCAGCAGCCAAGATGGGCACCCCGAGGGCCGTAATGAGCAGTTCTTC. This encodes CASSQDGHPEGRNEQFF.

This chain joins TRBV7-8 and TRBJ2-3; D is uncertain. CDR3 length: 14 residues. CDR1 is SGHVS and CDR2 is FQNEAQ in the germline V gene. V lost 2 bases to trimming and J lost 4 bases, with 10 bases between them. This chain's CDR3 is CASSLLRAADTQYF. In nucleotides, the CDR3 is TGTGCCAGCAGCTTACTCCGTGCTGCAGATACGCAGTATTTT.

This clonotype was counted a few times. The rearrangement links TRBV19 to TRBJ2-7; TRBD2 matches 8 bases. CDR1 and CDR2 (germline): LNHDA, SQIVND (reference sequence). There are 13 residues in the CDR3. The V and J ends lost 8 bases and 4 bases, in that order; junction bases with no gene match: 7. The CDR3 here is CASGAGGSYEQYF. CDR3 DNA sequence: TGTGCCAGTGGGGCGGGAGGATCATACGAGCAGTACTTC. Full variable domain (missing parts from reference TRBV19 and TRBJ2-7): DGGITQSPKYLFRKEGQNVTLSCEQNLNHDAMYWYRQDPGQGLRLIYYSQIVNDFQKGDIAEGYSVSREKKESFPLTVTSAQKNPTAFYLCASGAGGSYEQYFGPGTRLTVT.

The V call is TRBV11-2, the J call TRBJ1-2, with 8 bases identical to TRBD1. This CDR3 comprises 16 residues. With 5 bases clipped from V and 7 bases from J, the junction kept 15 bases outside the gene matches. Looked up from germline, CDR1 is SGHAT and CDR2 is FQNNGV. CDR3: CASSLGTGTGAGGYTF. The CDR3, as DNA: TGTGCCAGCAGCCTAGGGACAGGAACGGGGGCGGGTGGCTACACCTTC.